This is a list of T cell receptor beta chains from one sample in a study of T cell repertoires in cytomegalovirus infection. A single record per CDR3 protein comes from TCRdb applying MiXCR to the reads. The table has around 630,000 distinct CDR3 sequences, less than 25% seen once. Material for sequencing was CD8+ T cells from PBMCs. The receptors here all came from a human donor in good health (CMV status not recorded). Some clones in this sample may be carry-over from other donors' samples. Each CDR3 is given with its conserved first and last residue. A D gene is named only where the DNA matches it firmly. Only part of the rows carry a size: once, few, many, or a class if the clone is expanded.

TRBJ2-3 TRBD2 TRBV28 NA TGTGCCAGCAGTTCCGAGATAGCGGGGGACCCATATTATAGCACAGATACGCAGTATTTT CASSSEIAGDPYYSTDTQYF
TRBJ2-1 NA TRBV7-2 many TGTGCCAGCAGCTCCCCGACCCCCCGCCTCTACAATGAGCAGTTCTTC CASSSPTPRLYNEQFF
TRBJ1-2 TRBD1 TRBV20-1 NA TGCAGTGCCCCCGGGACAGGGGGGGGTGGCTATGGCTACACCTTC CSAPGTGGGGYGYTF
TRBJ2-1 NA TRBV7-2 many TGTGCCAGCAGCTTAGTTGGGGCTGGTGAGCAGTTCTTC CASSLVGAGEQFF
TRBJ1-2 NA TRBV20-1 NA TGCAGTGCTAGACTGGGGGATGACTATGGCTACACCTTC CSARLGDDYGYTF
TRBJ2-7 NA TRBV2 few TGTGCCAGCAGTGAAGCCAGCAGGAACTCCTACGAGCAGTACTTC CASSEASRNSYEQYF
TRBJ1-1 NA TRBV19 few TGTGCCAGTAGTATAGGTTCCGGGGGGCTTGAAGCTTTCTTT CASSIGSGGLEAFF
TRBJ1-1 NA TRBV7-9 many TGTGCCAGCAATAGAGAGGGGAACACTGAAGCTTTCTTT CASNREGNTEAFF
TRBJ2-6 NA TRBV12-3/TRBV12-4 few TGTGCCAGCAATAGACACGTATCTGGGGCCAACGTCCTGACTTTC CASNRHVSGANVLTF
TRBJ2-5 NA TRBV3-1 few TGTGCCAGCAGCCAAGTCGATAGCGCGGAGACCCAGTACTTC CASSQVDSAETQYF
TRBJ1-2 NA TRBV29-1 NA TGCAGCGTTGACCGGGGGATCGGTGGCTACACCTTC CSVDRGIGGYTF
TRBJ1-1 TRBD1 TRBV20-1 many TGCAGTGCTAGAAGACAGGGGGCAACGAACACTGAAGCTTTCTTT CSARRQGATNTEAFF
TRBJ2-5 NA TRBV10-3 few TGTGCCATCAGAATTGAGGGAATCGGGACCCAGTACTTC CAIRIEGIGTQYF
TRBJ1-2 TRBD1 TRBV10-3 NA TGTGCCATGAGCACCGGGACAGGGAAAAATTATGGCTACACCTTC CAMSTGTGKNYGYTF
TRBJ1-2 NA TRBV12-5 NA TGTGCTAGTGGTTTGGGGCCTTTGGGGCCGGGCTATGGCTACACCTTC CASGLGPLGPGYGYTF
TRBJ2-1 NA TRBV2 NA TGTGCCAGCAGGGGCGGGACAGAAGTTTTTGGGTCCTACAATGAGCAGTTCTTC CASRGGTEVFGSYNEQFF
TRBJ2-3 TRBD1 TRBV7-8 many TGTGCCAGCAGCTTAGAGTGGCAGGGGGCAGATACGCAGTATTTT CASSLEWQGADTQYF
TRBJ1-5 NA TRBV12-5 many TGTGCTAGTGGCCCTAATCAGCCCCAGCATTTT CASGPNQPQHF
TRBJ2-1 TRBD2 TRBV7-3 NA TGTGCCAGCAGCCCGACTAGCGACCTGTACAATGAGCAGTTCTTC CASSPTSDLYNEQFF
TRBJ1-2 TRBD1 TRBV29-1 NA TGCAGCGTCTCAGGGGGCGAAATCTATGGCTACACCTTC CSVSGGEIYGYTF
TRBJ2-1 TRBD1 TRBV27 NA TGTGCCAGCTCAGGACAGGGTACGTGGCAGTTCTTC CASSGQGTWQFF
TRBJ2-3 TRBD2 TRBV28 NA TGTGCCAGCAGTTCAGGGTTCGGGGGGGGATGGGATTCGGATACGCAGTATTTT CASSSGFGGGWDSDTQYF
TRBJ1-2 NA TRBV7-3 NA TGTGCCAACAGCTTAGACGGGAATGGCTACACCTTC CANSLDGNGYTF
TRBJ2-5 NA TRBV5-5 NA TGTGCCAGCAGCTTGGATCAGGGGACTCGTGAGACCCAGTACTTC CASSLDQGTRETQYF
TRBJ1-1 NA TRBV7-6 few TGTGCCAGCAGCTTAGTAGGGGAGATGAACACTGAAGCTTTCTTT CASSLVGEMNTEAFF
TRBJ2-3 TRBD2 TRBV6-6 NA TGTGCCAGCAGCTCCCCCGATAGCGGGGGAGGAGGCATAGATACGCAGTATTTT CASSSPDSGGGGIDTQYF
TRBJ2-1 TRBD1 TRBV25-1 NA TGTGCCAGCAGTGAGGACAGGGGGAAGAATGAGCAGTTCTTC CASSEDRGKNEQFF
TRBJ2-7 TRBD1 TRBV25-1 NA TGTGCCAGCAGTGAATGGCCCGGGACAGGAACCTACGAGCAGTACTTC CASSEWPGTGTYEQYF